The rows below give T cell receptor beta chains drawn from one sample of a study of response to subunit inactivated influenza vaccine. TCRdb called the RT-PCR reads again in MiXCR, with one record for every CDR3 protein. In the table there are around 150,000 distinct CDR3 sequences, approximately 11% of which are singletons. The source material was non-naive T cells sorted from PBMCs, sampled more than 35 days after vaccination. The receptors derive from a man aged 45 to 65 who received an inactivated influenza vaccine. The CDR3 runs from the conserved cysteine through the conserved F or W. Each record gives: clone size, D gene, V gene, J gene, CDR3 length, CDR3 DNA, CDR3 protein. D genes are given only for firm matches. Clone size is not always given. Where it is, it says once, few, many or a class for expanded clones.

few,-,TRBV6-5,TRBJ2-7,15,TGTGCCAGCAGTTACCCCAGGGGGGTGGTTTACGAGCAGTACTTC,CASSYPRGVVYEQYF
many,-,TRBV6-1,TRBJ1-1,11,TGTGCCAGCATTTCGTCGCGCCAAGCTTTCTTT,CASISSRQAFF
-,-,TRBV24-1,TRBJ2-1,12,TGTGCCACCAGTGAGCGTGGTGTTGAGCAGTTCTTC,CATSERGVEQFF
few,-,TRBV5-1,TRBJ1-1,14,TGCGCCAGCAGCAAGGACAGCTCTAACACTGAAGCTTTCTTT,CASSKDSSNTEAFF
many,-,TRBV28,TRBJ2-1,13,TGTGCCAGCTGCCCTCCAGGGTACAATGAGCAGTTCTTC,CASCPPGYNEQFF
-,TRBD1,TRBV7-9,TRBJ2-7,14,TGTGCCAGCAGCACCGGACAGGGTCCCTACGAGCAGTACTTC,CASSTGQGPYEQYF
-,-,TRBV6-1,TRBJ2-3,12,TGTGCCAGCGGTCGGGGCGGAGGTACGCAGTATTTT,CASGRGGGTQYF
-,-,TRBV7-6,TRBJ2-7,13,TGTGCCAGCAGCGCCCGGGTAACTTACGAGCAGTACTTC,CASSARVTYEQYF
-,TRBD1,TRBV27,TRBJ2-3,16,TGTGCCAGCAGGAACTACAGGGGGCTTAGCACAGATACGCAGTATTTT,CASRNYRGLSTDTQYF
few,-,TRBV7-6,TRBJ2-7,15,TGTGCCAGCAGCCCGTATACCGGGACACCAGGCGAGCAGTACTTC,CASSPYTGTPGEQYF